This T cell receptor (beta chain) was captured in a study of circulating CD8 cells and anti-PD-1 response in melanoma. Study background: Nivolumab was given intravenously at 3 mg/kg every 2 weeks.

The ends were cut back, 5 bases at V and 2 bases at J, with 10 bases in the middle. The CDR3 has 13 residues. Germline assignment: CDR1 MGHDK and CDR2 SYGVNS. From live CD3+CD8+TCRalphabeta+ cells, four PD-1 and/or TIGIT subsets were sorted. In the case of this clonotype: Its antigen remains unknown.

Broader study findings: Clonotype sharing was highest between DPOS and TIGIT subsets.

Using about 15 ng of total RNA, TCR libraries were made with the QIAseq Immune Repertoire TCR panel. In TCRdb, the reads were re-called with MiXCR into one record per CDR3 protein. In the table there are about 480 distinct CDR3 sequences, 8.3% of which are singletons. The sample consisted of CD8+ T cells from PBMCs, taken at baseline or after one month of anti-PD-1 therapy (not recorded which). The TCR originated in a human donor with melanoma. The chain recombines TRBV25-1 with TRBJ2-7, with D unresolved. The CDR3 sequence: CASSPLPAYEQYF. The CDR3, as DNA: TGTGCCAGCAGTCCATTACCTGCCTACGAGCAGTACTTC.